This T cell receptor beta chain was documented in a study of beta chain features in type 1 diabetes. Findings of the study overall: VDJ junctions from patients with type 1 diabetes contained fewer insertions and more deletions. Here, the possible influence of HLA type (on TCRB rearrangement) remained unresolved.

TCRB transcripts that were expressed got sequenced, as all of the isolated RNA had been reverse transcribed. Measured with immunoSEQ multiplex PCR; TCRdb has only the in-frame clones, and not every one. The table has more than 140,000 clones, 9% to 10% seen once. In this sample, this clone turned up a few times. The antigen remains unidentified. The sequence derives from a woman in her 40s in good health. Material: central memory CD4+ T cells from blood.

The chain's CDR3 is CASSQQGSGNTIYF. CDR3 DNA sequence: TGCGCCAGCAGCCAGCAGGGTTCTGGAAACACCATATATTTT. V and J are TRBV4-1 and TRBJ1-3, with D possibly being TRBD1 (5 bases). The CDR3 contains 14 residues. V lost 3 bases, J lost 1 base, and 7 bases lay in between. CDR1 and CDR2 from the germline V gene are MGHRA and YSYEKL.